This entry lists 22 T cell receptor beta chains sequenced from one sample in a study of blood T cells in healthy people across ages. Using a J-beta primer mix together with a sample-barcoded 5' primer, a second PCR was run for roughly 6 to 12 cycles. Each CDR3 protein gets one entry after TCRdb re-called the 5' RACE reads with MiXCR. The table includes about 1.5 million distinct CDR3 sequences, approximately 39% detected once. Sequenced input: blood. These receptor sequences come from a woman between 18 and 29 years old in good health.

CDR3 residues: CATFRGGSSYEQYF. CDR3 bases: TGTGCCACCTTCCGAGGGGGTAGCTCCTACGAGCAGTACTTC. This chain connects TRBV6-2 or TRBV6-3 to TRBJ2-4, with D tentatively TRBD1 (6 bases). The J call may not be correct, given that the DNA end is closer to TRBJ2-7. Germline loops: CDR1 MNHEY, CDR2 SVGEGT. The CDR3 is 14 amino acids.

This rearrangement joins TRBV6-4 to TRBJ1-1, with D possibly being TRBD1 (6 bases). The CDR3 spans 13 residues. Germline V gene sequence: CDR1 MRHNA, CDR2 SNTAGT. V gave up 6 bases and J gave up 4 bases, with 12 bases separating them. The CDR3 sequence is CASSQQGFTEAFF. CDR3 in DNA: TGTGCCAGCAGCCAACAGGGTTTCACTGAAGCTTTCTTT.

This clonotype was counted a few times. This sequence joins TRBV5-1 and TRBJ2-1, with D uncertain. The CDR3 contains 14 residues. CDR1 and CDR2 from the germline V gene are SGHRS and YFSETQ. Between the trimmed V and J ends, which lost 0 bases and 8 bases, there was a span of 12 bases. CDR3 nucleotide sequence: TGCGCCAGCAGCTTGGCCGGCTCAGAGCATGAGCAGTTCTTC. This encodes CASSLAGSEHEQFF.

V is TRBV28 and J is TRBJ2-7, with D unclear. The CDR3 runs to 10 residues. V was pared by 9 bases and J by 6 bases, with 9 bases between. In germline, CDR1 is MDHEN, CDR2 SYDVKM. The CDR3 DNA sequence: TGTGCCAGGGCGGAGCTCGAGCAGTACTTC. It encodes CARAELEQYF.

A few counts support this clonotype. This rearrangement joins TRBV20-1 to TRBJ2-7, with D possibly being TRBD1 (5 bases). Trimming pared 6 bases from V and 0 bases from J, leaving 12 bases between. Germline V gives CDR1 DFQATT, CDR2 SNEGSKA (reference sequence). The CDR3 is 13 amino acids. CDR3 amino acids: CSALRRGSYEQYF. CDR3 nucleotides: TGCAGTGCGCTCCGTAGGGGCTCCTACGAGCAGTACTTC.

This clonotype was observed a few times. DNA for the CDR3: TGTGCCACTAAGGCAGACTATAATTCACCCCTCCACTTT. Amino acids: CATKADYNSPLHF. The J gene is TRBJ1-6, the V gene TRBV19, with D unclear. This CDR3 spans 13 amino acids. CDR1 is LNHDA, CDR2 SQIVND, per germline (reference sequence). Trimming pared 10 bases from V and 3 bases from J, leaving 10 bases between.

This clonotype was seen a handful of times. The genes are TRBV4-1 and TRBJ2-3, with 8 positions matching TRBD2. The CDR3 covers 15 residues. Per the germline V gene, CDR1 is MGHRA and CDR2 is YSYEKL. Trimming at V came to 2 bases and at J to 7 bases, leaving 8 bases not matched to a gene. The CDR3 loop is CASSQLGTSGYTQYF. Here the CDR3 DNA reads TGCGCCAGCAGCCAACTGGGAACTAGCGGCTATACGCAGTATTTT.

The chain couples TRBV24-1 to TRBJ2-3, with a possible D match to TRBD2 (5 bases). CDR1 is KGHDR, CDR2 SFDVKD, per germline. Trimming shortened V by 1 base and J by 2 bases, and 12 bases separated the two germline ends. This CDR3 has 16 residues. CDR3 protein: CATSDFGVEDTDTQYF. The CDR3 nucleotides read TGTGCCACCAGTGATTTCGGGGTGGAGGACACAGATACGCAGTATTTT.

The chain couples TRBV6-2 or TRBV6-3 to TRBJ2-5, with D uncertain. This CDR3 contains 12 residues. V lost 5 bases to trimming and J lost 11 bases, with 15 bases between them. Germline values: CDR1 MNHEY, CDR2 SVGEGT. The CDR3 reads CASSTTGSEQYF. The CDR3 bases are TGTGCCAGCAGTACGACGGGTAGTGAGCAGTACTTC.

This clonotype occurred a few times. The rearrangement uses TRBV6-4 and TRBJ2-1, with D possibly TRBD1 on 6 matching bases. The CDR3 is 17 amino acids. Germline-derived CDR1 and CDR2 are MRHNA and SNTAGT. Trimming took off 5 bases at V and 0 bases at J, with 17 bases between the two ends. CDR3 sequence: CASSKFYRANSYNEQFF. In nucleotides, the CDR3 is TGTGCCAGCAGTAAATTTTACAGGGCAAACTCCTACAATGAGCAGTTCTTC.

This clonotype was observed a handful of times. This chain joins TRBV3-1 and TRBJ1-1, with 8 positions matching TRBD1. J gave up 0 bases and V 0 bases, and 3 bases lay outside the gene matches. Germline loops: CDR1 LGHDT, CDR2 YNNKEL (reference sequence). This CDR3 comprises 16 residues. CDR3 amino acids: CASSQDWGQVNTEAFF. CDR3 sequence (DNA): TGTGCCAGCAGCCAAGATTGGGGACAGGTGAACACTGAAGCTTTCTTT.

This clonotype was detected only a few times. The chain is built from TRBV29-1 and TRBJ1-2; 9 bases line up with TRBD1. V was clipped by 4 bases and J by 8 bases; unmatched bases: 8. The CDR3 is 13 residues long. CDR1 is SQVTM, CDR2 ANQGSEA, per germline. The CDR3 here is CSVGDRGRRGYTF. For the CDR3, the DNA is TGCAGCGTTGGCGACAGGGGGAGAAGGGGCTACACCTTC.

J is TRBJ2-1 and V is TRBV20-1; D is ambiguous. The V end was cut by 3 bases, the J end by 7 bases, with 10 bases between. Germline V gene sequence: CDR1 DFQATT, CDR2 SNEGSKA (reference sequence). The CDR3 is 12 residues long. In nucleotides, the CDR3 is TGCAGTGCTAGGTCCAGGCCAAATGAGCAGTTCTTC. This translates into CSARSRPNEQFF.

The sample holds a few counts of this clonotype. This chain uses TRBV12-3 or TRBV12-4 with TRBJ1-5; D uncertain. CDR3 length: 14 amino acids. Trimming took off 3 bases at V and 0 bases at J, with 6 bases between the two ends. The CDR3 DNA sequence: TGTGCCAGCAGTTTGATCTATAGCAATCAGCCCCAGCATTTT. This gives the protein CASSLIYSNQPQHF.

The genes are TRBV6-5 and TRBJ2-4; 8 bases are shared with TRBD1. The end of the DNA aligns better with TRBJ2-7, so the J call may be wrong. The length of the CDR3 is 14 residues. Germline V gene data show CDR1 as MNHEY and CDR2 as SVGAGI. The CDR3 nucleotides are TGTGCCAGCAGTGCGGGGACAGGTAGCGTCGAGCAGTACTTC. As protein: CASSAGTGSVEQYF.

This chain uses TRBV6-5 with TRBJ2-1, with TRBD2 as a possible D gene (5 bases). Trimming stripped 2 bases from V and 9 bases from J, with 11 bases between. This CDR3 has 13 residues. In germline, CDR1 is MNHEY, CDR2 SVGAGI. CDR3 loop: CASSYVSGSEQFF. The CDR3 coding sequence is TGTGCCAGCAGTTACGTATCGGGGTCTGAGCAGTTCTTC.

This clonotype was counted only a few times. The CDR3 DNA sequence: TGTGCCAGCAGTGATCCCCGACAGGGTCTCTTTTCTAATGAAAAACTGTTTTTT. Its translation is CASSDPRQGLFSNEKLFF. The rearrangement links TRBV25-1 to TRBJ1-4, with 7 nucleotides matching TRBD1. Looked up from germline, CDR1 is MGHDK and CDR2 is SYGVNS. V dropped 3 bases and J dropped 3; count of bases not matched to a gene: 13. This CDR3 region has 18 residues.

The chain uses TRBV29-1 and TRBJ2-1; a possible D gene is TRBD2 (5 bases). This CDR3 is 13 amino acids long. Germline CDR1 reads SQVTM; CDR2 reads ANQGSEA. Trimming took 3 bases from V and 13 from J, leaving 19 bases between them. CDR3 coding DNA: TGCAGCGTTGATCGGGGAATGAGAGAGACCCAGTTCTTC. Translated: CSVDRGMRETQFF.

This clonotype was recorded only once. The chain carries TRBV9 and TRBJ2-5; 7 bases match TRBD1. Germline values: CDR1 SGDLS, CDR2 YYNGEE. J lost 8 bases, V lost 2 bases, and 18 bases had no gene match. The length of the CDR3 is 17 residues. The CDR3 loop is CASSVSSPRGQVDTQYF. DNA for the CDR3: TGTGCCAGCAGCGTCAGCTCCCCTCGTGGACAGGTAGACACCCAGTACTTC.

In its sample, this clonotype was seen a few times. V is TRBV5-1 and J is TRBJ2-1; tentative D call: TRBD1 (5 bases). The CDR3 extends over 15 amino acids. CDR1 SGHRS and CDR2 YFSETQ come from the germline V gene. With 0 bases removed from V and 4 bases from J, the gap between germline ends came to 11 bases. The CDR3 loop reads CASSLGGAKYNEQFF. The CDR3 nucleotides read TGCGCCAGCAGCTTGGGTGGGGCGAAGTACAATGAGCAGTTCTTC.

V is TRBV5-1 and J is TRBJ2-2; TRBD2 aligns across 11 bases. V lost 2 bases, J lost 5 bases, and 8 bases stayed unmatched. Germline V CDR1 and CDR2: SGHRS, YFSETQ. The CDR3 consists of 17 residues. The CDR3 here is CASSLFLAGGSTGELFF. The CDR3 bases are TGCGCCAGCAGCTTATTCCTAGCGGGGGGCTCTACCGGGGAGCTGTTTTTT.

This sequence joins TRBV20-1 and TRBJ2-1, with 10 positions matching TRBD2. Germline CDR1 DFQATT, CDR2 SNEGSKA (reference sequence). The CDR3 sequence is 13 residues long. The CDR3, as DNA: TGCAGCCAAGCGGGGGGGCCTTACAATGAGCAGTTCTTC. It encodes CSQAGGPYNEQFF.